The 11 T cell receptor beta chains given below trace back to one sample, sequenced in a study of T-cell memory formation after mild COVID-19. In TCRdb, the 5' RACE reads were re-called with MiXCR into one record per CDR3 protein. The table shows 270,000 or so distinct CDR3 sequences, with 16% occurring only once. Sequencing used PBMCs or a T cell subset sorted from them (not recorded which). These receptors all come from a man aged 18 to 30 who had mild COVID-19 (a few samples of this study predate the infection). Cell type and time point are not known.

This clonotype has more than one count but fewer than ten. This chain uses TRBV5-1 with TRBJ2-1; 11 positions match TRBD2. V was pared by 0 bases and J by 5 bases, with 4 bases of the junction left unmatched. The length of the CDR3 is 16 residues. Germline CDR1 and CDR2: SGHRS and YFSETQ. The CDR3 bases are TGCGCCAGCAGCTTGGAACCGGGACTAGCGGACAATGAGCAGTTCTTC. This encodes CASSLEPGLADNEQFF.

The V call is TRBV7-3, the J call TRBJ2-3, with 10 bases lining up with TRBD2. The CDR3 length is 15 residues. V was pared by 8 bases and J by 0 bases, with 5 bases of the junction left unmatched. CDR1 is SGHTA, CDR2 FQGTGA, per germline. The CDR3 bases are TGTGCCAGCCAGAAGCGGGGGGGAAGCACAGATACGCAGTATTTT. Translated, it gives CASQKRGGSTDTQYF.

CDR3 bases: TGTGCCAGCGGGAACTACGAGCAGTACGTC. Amino acids: CASGNYEQYV. J is TRBJ2-7 and V is TRBV28; D gene uncertain. Germline CDR1 reads MDHEN; CDR2 reads SYDVKM. The length of the CDR3 is 10 residues. Trimming pared 8 bases from V and 3 bases from J, leaving 5 bases between.

This clonotype was seen a few times. V and J are TRBV6-2 or TRBV6-3 and TRBJ1-5; D possibly corresponds to TRBD1 (6 bases). Germline-derived CDR1 and CDR2 are MNHEY and SVGEGT. Trimming took off 7 bases at V and 5 bases at J, with 9 bases between the two ends. This CDR3 has 12 amino acids. The CDR3 spells CASTGGDQPQHF. The CDR3 region has the DNA TGTGCCAGCACCGGGGGCGATCAGCCCCAGCATTTT.

This clonotype was recorded at least ten times. The chain uses TRBV24-1 and TRBJ2-1, with 10 bases aligning to TRBD1. Trimming removed 4 bases from V and 9 bases from J; junction bases left unmatched: 8. Germline V gives CDR1 KGHDR, CDR2 SFDVKD. CDR3 length: 15 amino acids. CDR3 residues: CATSDPRTGGLEQFF. CDR3 sequence (DNA): TGTGCCACCAGTGACCCTAGGACAGGGGGTCTTGAGCAGTTCTTC.

The chain recombines TRBV2 with TRBJ2-7; D unclear. There are 14 residues in the CDR3. Per germline, CDR1 SNHLY and CDR2 FYNNEI. Trimming took 6 bases from V and 1 from J, leaving 13 bases between them. CDR3 coding DNA: TGTGCCAGCAGGGAATTCGACCGGTCCTACGAGCAGTACGTC. It translates to CASREFDRSYEQYV.

This clonotype was detected only a few times. The genes are TRBV9 and TRBJ2-6; D uncertain. CDR3 size: 18 residues. Germline CDR1 SGDLS, CDR2 YYNGEE. V dropped 0 bases and J dropped 0 bases, with 13 bases sitting between them. The CDR3 sequence is CASSVASGRISGANVLTF. The CDR3 region has the DNA TGTGCCAGCAGCGTAGCAAGTGGGCGGATCTCTGGGGCCAACGTCCTGACTTTC.

This clonotype came up a few times. This chain joins TRBV4-3 and TRBJ2-3, with D uncertain. Trimming cost V 0 bases and J 3 bases, with 7 bases left between them. Looked up from germline, CDR1 is LGHNA and CDR2 is YSLEER. This CDR3 is built from 14 residues. CDR3 in DNA: TGCGCCAGCAGCCAAGACGCCCGGACAGATACGCAGTATTTT. It codes for CASSQDARTDTQYF.

This clonotype was counted a few times. The chain is built from TRBV7-8 and TRBJ2-7, with D perhaps being TRBD1 or TRBD2 (5 bases each). Looked up from germline, CDR1 is SGHVS and CDR2 is FQNEAQ. V was trimmed by 4 bases and J by 3 bases, leaving 10 bases between them. The CDR3 is 13 amino acids. CDR3 amino acids: CASSSGTYYEQYF. For the CDR3, the DNA is TGTGCCAGCAGCTCCGGGACCTACTACGAGCAGTACTTC.

Many counts were recorded for this clonotype. The genes are TRBV7-9 and TRBJ2-5; TRBD2 is a possible D gene (5 bases). The germline V and J ends were trimmed by 6 bases and 10 bases, with 18 bases remaining between them. CDR1 and CDR2 (germline): SEHNR, FQNEAQ (reference sequence). CDR3 size: 13 residues. CDR3 bases: TGTGCCAGCAGTCGCAGACTTGATGAGGGCCAGTACTTC. This translates into CASSRRLDEGQYF.

The rearrangement joins TRBV5-1 to TRBJ1-3; the D is unclear. Trimming stripped 0 bases from V and 4 bases from J, with 8 bases between. This CDR3 region has 14 residues. Germline loops: CDR1 SGHRS, CDR2 YFSETQ. CDR3 loop: CASSLGRAGNTIYF. CDR3 DNA: TGCGCCAGCAGCTTGGGTAGAGCGGGAAACACCATATATTTT.